This TCR beta chain was recovered during a study of blood T cells in healthy people across ages. Study-level results: Age brought a roughly linear fall in TCR beta diversity measured per million T cells. Aged donors had fewer naive CD4+ cells and lower diversity than long-lived donors. Investigators treated diversity estimates from one million T cells as underestimates.

A sample-barcoded 5' primer and a J-beta primer mix were used in a second PCR of roughly 7 to 12 cycles. Each cDNA was tagged by a template-switch adaptor containing 12 random nucleotides. TCRdb processed the 5' RACE reads anew with MiXCR; each CDR3 protein has one entry. The sample holds 650,000 to 700,000 distinct CDR3 sequences; about 32% are singletons and the top ten take 15%. Deletions cut 8 bases from V and 11 bases from J, with 21 bases between. In germline, CDR1 is SNHLY, CDR2 FYNNEI. This CDR3 is built from 13 residues. A word on this clonotype: The antigen is not known.

This clonotype was sampled from a woman over 75 in good health. The sequencing input was blood. This sequence joins TRBV2 and TRBJ2-5, with D perhaps given as TRBD1 or TRBD2 (6 bases each). CDR3 nucleotide sequence: TGTGCCAGCGACCCGTCGGGGGCCGGGGAGCAGTACTTC. Protein product: CASDPSGAGEQYF.